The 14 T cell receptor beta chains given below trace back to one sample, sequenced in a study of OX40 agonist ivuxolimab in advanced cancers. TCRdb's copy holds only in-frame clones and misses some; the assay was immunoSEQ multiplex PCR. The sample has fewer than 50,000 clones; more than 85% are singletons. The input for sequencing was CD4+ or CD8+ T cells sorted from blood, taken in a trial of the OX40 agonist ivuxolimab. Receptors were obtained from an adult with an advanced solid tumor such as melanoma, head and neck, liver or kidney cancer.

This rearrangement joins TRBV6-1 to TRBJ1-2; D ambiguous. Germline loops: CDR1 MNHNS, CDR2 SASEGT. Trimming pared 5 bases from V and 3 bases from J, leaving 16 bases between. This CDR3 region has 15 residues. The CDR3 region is CASSRRTGVDYGYTF. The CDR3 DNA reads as TGTGCCAGCAGTAGACGGACGGGAGTGGACTATGGCTACACCTTC.

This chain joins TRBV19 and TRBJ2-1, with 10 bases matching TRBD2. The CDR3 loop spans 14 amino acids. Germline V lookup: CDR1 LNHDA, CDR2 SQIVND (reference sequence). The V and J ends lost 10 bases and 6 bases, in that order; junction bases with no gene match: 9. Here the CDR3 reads CATPWKRGGNEQFF. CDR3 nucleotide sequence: TGTGCCACCCCATGGAAGCGGGGGGGCAATGAGCAGTTCTTC.

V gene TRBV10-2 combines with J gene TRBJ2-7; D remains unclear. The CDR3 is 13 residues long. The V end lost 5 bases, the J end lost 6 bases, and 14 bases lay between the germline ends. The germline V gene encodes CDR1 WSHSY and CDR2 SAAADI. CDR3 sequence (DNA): TGCGCCAGCAGTATATCCTCGTCCGCCGAGCAGTACTTC. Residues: CASSISSSAEQYF.

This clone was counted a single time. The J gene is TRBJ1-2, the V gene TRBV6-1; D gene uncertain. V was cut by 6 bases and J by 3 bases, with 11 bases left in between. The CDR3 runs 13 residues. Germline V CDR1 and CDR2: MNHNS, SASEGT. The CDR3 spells CASRTGVDYGYTF. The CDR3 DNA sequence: TGTGCCAGCAGAACCGGGGTAGACTATGGCTACACCTTC.

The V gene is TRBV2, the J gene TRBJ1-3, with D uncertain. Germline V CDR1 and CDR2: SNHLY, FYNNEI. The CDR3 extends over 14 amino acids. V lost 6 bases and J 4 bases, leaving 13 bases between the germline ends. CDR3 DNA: TGTGCCAGCAGGGCAGGACCCACCGGAAACACCATATATTTT. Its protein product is CASRAGPTGNTIYF. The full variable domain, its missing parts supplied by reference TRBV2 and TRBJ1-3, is EPEVTQTPSHQVTQMGQEVILRCVPISNHLYFYWYRQILGQKVEFLVSFYNNEISEKSEIFDDQFSVERPDGSNFTLKIRSTKLEDSAMYFCASRAGPTGNTIYFGEGSWLTVV.

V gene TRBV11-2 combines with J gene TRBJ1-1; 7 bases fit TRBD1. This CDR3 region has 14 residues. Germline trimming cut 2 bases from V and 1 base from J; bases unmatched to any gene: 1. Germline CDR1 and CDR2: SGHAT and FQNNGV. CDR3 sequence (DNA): TGTGCCAGCAGCTTAAGGGGGCCGAACACTGAAGCTTTCTTT. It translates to CASSLRGPNTEAFF. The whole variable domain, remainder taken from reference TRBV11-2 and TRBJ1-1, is EAGVAQSPRYKIIEKRQSVAFWCNPISGHATLYWYQQILGQGPKLLIQFQNNGVVDDSQLPKDRFSAERLKGVDSTLKIQPAKLEDSAVYLCASSLRGPNTEAFFGQGTRLTVV.

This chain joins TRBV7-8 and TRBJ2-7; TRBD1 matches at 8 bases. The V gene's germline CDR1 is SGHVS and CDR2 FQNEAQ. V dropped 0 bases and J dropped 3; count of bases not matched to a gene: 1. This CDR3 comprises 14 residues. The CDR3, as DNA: TGTGCCAGCAGCTTAGCGGGGACAGGCTACGAGCAGTACTTC. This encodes CASSLAGTGYEQYF.

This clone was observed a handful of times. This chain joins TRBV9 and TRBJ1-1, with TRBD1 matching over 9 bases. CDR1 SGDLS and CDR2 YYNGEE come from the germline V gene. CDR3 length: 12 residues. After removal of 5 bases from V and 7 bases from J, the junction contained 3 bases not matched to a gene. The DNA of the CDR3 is TGTGCCAGCAGTCGGACAGGGGTTGAAGCTTTCTTT. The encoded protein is CASSRTGVEAFF.

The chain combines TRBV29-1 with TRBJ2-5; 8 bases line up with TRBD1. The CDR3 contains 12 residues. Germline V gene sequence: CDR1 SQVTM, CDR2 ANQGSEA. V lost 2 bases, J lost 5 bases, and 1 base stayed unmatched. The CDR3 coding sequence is TGCAGCGTTGAAAACAGGGGGGAGACCCAGTACTTC. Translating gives CSVENRGETQYF.

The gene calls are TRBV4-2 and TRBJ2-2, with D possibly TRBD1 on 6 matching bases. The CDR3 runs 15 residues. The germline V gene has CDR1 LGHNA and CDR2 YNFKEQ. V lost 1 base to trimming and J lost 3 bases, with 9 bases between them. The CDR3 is CASSQGTADTGELFF. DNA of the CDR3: TGTGCCAGCAGCCAAGGGACAGCGGACACCGGGGAGCTGTTTTTT.

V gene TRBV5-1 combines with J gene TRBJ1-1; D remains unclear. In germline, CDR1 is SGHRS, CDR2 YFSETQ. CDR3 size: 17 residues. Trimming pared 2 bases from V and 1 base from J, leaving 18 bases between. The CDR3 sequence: CASSFSVTVAPNTEAFF. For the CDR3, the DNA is TGCGCCAGCAGCTTCTCGGTAACAGTCGCCCCGAACACTGAAGCTTTCTTT.

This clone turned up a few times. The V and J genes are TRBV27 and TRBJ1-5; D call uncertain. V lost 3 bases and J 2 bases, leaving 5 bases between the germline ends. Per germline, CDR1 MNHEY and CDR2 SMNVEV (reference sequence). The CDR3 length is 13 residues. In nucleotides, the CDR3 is TGTGCCAGCAGTTTTGCGCGCAATCAGCCCCAGCATTTT. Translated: CASSFARNQPQHF.

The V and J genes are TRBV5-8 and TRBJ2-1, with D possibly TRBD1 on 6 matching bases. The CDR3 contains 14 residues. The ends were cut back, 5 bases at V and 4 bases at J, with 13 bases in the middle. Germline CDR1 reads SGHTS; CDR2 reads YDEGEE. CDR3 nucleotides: TGTGCCAGCAGGCCGGGACATATTTACAATGAGCAGTTCTTC. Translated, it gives CASRPGHIYNEQFF.

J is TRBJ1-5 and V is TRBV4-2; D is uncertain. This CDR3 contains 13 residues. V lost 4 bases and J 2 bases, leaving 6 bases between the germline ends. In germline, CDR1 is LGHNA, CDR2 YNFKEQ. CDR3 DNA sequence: TGTGCCAGCAGCCGCTTTCGCAATCAGCCCCAGCATTTT. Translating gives CASSRFRNQPQHF.